This T cell receptor beta chain was captured by sequencing in a study of vaccination and CD4 T cells after COVID-19. With the Oncomine TCR Beta short-read assay, DNA from cultured CD4+ T cells was sequenced. After culture, CD4+ T cells served as the source for genomic DNA extraction. From the PCR reads, TCRdb called clonotypes with MiXCR, one entry per CDR3 protein. Of about 19,000 distinct CDR3 sequences in the sample, less than 65% were seen once. The treatment was: approximately 9-day PBMC culture with coronavirus spike peptide pools or control peptides (ViraFEST assay). This CDR3 has 11 amino acids. From germline, CDR1 is DFQATT and CDR2 SNEGSKA (reference sequence). Trimming took 3 bases from V and 5 from J, leaving 7 bases between them. Of note for this clonotype: Its antigen remains unidentified.

The chain employs TRBV20-1 and TRBJ2-5; TRBD1 might be the D (5 bases). Sequencing was done on a sample of CD4+ T cells from blood, cultured in vitro. This clonotype was sampled from a human donor who had recovered from COVID-19. The CDR3 DNA follows: TGCAGTGCTAGTAAGGGGGAGACCCAGTACTTC. Translating it yields CSASKGETQYF.